This TCR beta chain was identified in a study of Ad26.COV2.S vaccination and SARS-CoV-2 variants (dated by TCRdb to 2020 to 2023). For context, the study as a whole: Donors in the vaccine arm were drawn from COV1001, a phase I-IIa trial of Ad26.COV2.S in healthy adults that was multicentre, randomized, double-blind and placebo-controlled. A total of roughly 32 samples were included in the TCR-sequenced set, comprising around 20 Ad26.COV2.S vaccine recipients, 5 placebo recipients and 8 SARS-CoV-2 convalescent individuals. Ad26.COV2.S was given intramuscularly at 5x10^10 or 1x10^11 viral particles, as a single shot or as two shots 56 days apart. TCRbeta repertoire sequencing served as the tool for gauging how specific and how broad the SARS-CoV-2-reactive T cell receptors were following Ad26.COV2.S vaccination. Trial participants were randomized into five groups of five: low-dose or high-dose Ad26.COV2.S given once or twice, or placebo on both occasions. Investigators remained blinded to trial group allocation during experiments and outcome assessment. What the study reported, not specific to this receptor: The study was not powered to compare responses between vaccine doses or regimens. Ad26.COV2.S recipients had higher spike-specific TCR breadth than placebo recipients (P = 0.0014). After vaccination, substantial breadth of spike-specific CD8+ and CD4+ T cell responses was reported. Comparable non-spike TCR breadth was observed between vaccine and placebo recipients, consistent with only spike being contained in the vaccine. According to the authors, total T cell responses may have been underestimated by the TCR breadth and depth analyses.

V is clipped by 5 bases and J by 9 bases, and the sequence between their germline boundaries is 8 bases long. The cysteine opens and the phenylalanine closes a CDR3 of 11 amino acids. Here the CDR3 DNA is all that survives: 33 bases in frame from base 1. The treatment or condition label on this specimen signifies: some 19 received Ad26.COV2.S at low or high dose, single or two shots; 5 received placebo; per-sample allocation not given. Repertoires of vaccine and placebo recipients were sequenced from samples taken on day 63 after the first injection. Cohort 1b enrolled about two dozen adults aged 18-55 years at a single site in Boston, USA, between 29 July and 7 August 2020. Ad26.COV2.S was a replication-incompetent adenovirus type 26 vector that expressed a prefusion-stabilized SARS-CoV-2 spike protein derived from the original Wuhan strain. On this clone: The antigen it recognizes is unknown. Per-nucleotide qualities are absent, and no much larger clonotype sits a single base away.

The immunoSEQ Assay was used to sequence TCRbeta CDR3 regions. After extraction, genomic DNA underwent amplification by bias-controlled multiplex PCR, followed by high-throughput sequencing. In the authors' own workflow: To quantify the absolute abundance of every unique TCRbeta CDR3 region, sequences were collapsed and filtered. T cell fraction was estimated by normalizing TCRbeta template counts to usable DNA, with usable DNA measured through amplification of reference genes found in all nucleated cells. Repertoire TCRs were annotated as SARS-CoV-2-specific by exact matching of V gene, CDR3 amino acid sequence and J gene to a known reactive TCR set. The reference SARS-CoV-2 TCR set was derived from MIRA and filtered for enrichment in COVID-19-positive ImmuneCODE repertoires, a step that removed public or cross-reactive TCRs. Using the MIRA antigens, annotated TCRs were further analysed by specific ORF or by position within an ORF. Breadth was defined as annotated unique rearrangements over total unique productive rearrangements; depth was the summed frequency of those rearrangements. Two-sided Wilcoxon rank-sum tests were applied when comparing TCR breadth between groups. In TCRdb, the immuneACCESS table is reduced to in-frame sequences with V and J assigned. These tables do not hold every clone; where another copy was compared, an unresolved V gene accounts for under half, and the others remain unexplained. V and J calls and clone size come straight from that table; D and trimming were deduced from the DNA. This sample has about 350,000 clones in its table, and 80% to 90% of those were observed once. The top ten clonotypes cover more than 3% of the sample.

This clonotype originated in a person aged 18 to 65 who received the Ad26.COV2.S COVID-19 vaccine or a placebo. The sample was peripheral blood, taken in a trial of Ad26.COV2.S vaccine versus placebo. This chain is built from TRBV12-3 or TRBV12-4 and TRBJ1-5; TRBD1 is perhaps the D gene, given 5 matching bases. CDR3 loop: CASSAGGPQHF. The DNA is TGTGCCAGCAGTGCCGGGGGGCCCCAGCATTTT.